This T cell receptor beta chain was recovered during a study of T cells in tuberculosis (dated by TCRdb to the late 2010s). Regarding the complete study: The study combined CD1B tetramers and high-throughput TCR immunosequencing to characterize T cells specific for the mycobacterial lipid antigen glucose monomycolate (GMM). IGRA-negative adolescents, IGRA-positive adolescents with latent tuberculosis and adults with active tuberculosis, more than 9 per group, were compared in a South African clinical cohort. PBMC from patients with active tuberculosis were archived either before the start of standard anti-tuberculosis treatment or within 7 days of starting that treatment.

The immunoSEQ multiplex PCR assay was used to generate TCR libraries, with TCR-beta and/or TCR-alpha/delta assays applied to each sample. The Illumina high-throughput platform was used to sequence the amplified TCR libraries. The study's processing was this. Clustering and dimensionality reduction were performed using pairwise TCRdist distances among GMM-specific receptors from ex vivo sorted or in vitro expanded T cells. Each clinical repertoire was assigned a mean NN-distance score, defined as the average TCRdist to the nearest 10% of tetramer-positive reference sequences. GEM TCR motif frequency was calculated as the fraction of unique TCRs that matched known GEM sequences by V/J usage and CDR3 length. Active tuberculosis was classified by linear discriminant analysis with leave-one-out cross-validation, implemented in scikit-learn. The immuneACCESS repertoire file appears here via TCRdb, limited to in-frame rearrangements. These files lack a portion of the clones; in checked studies, under half of the deficit traces to unresolved V genes, and the cause of the others is not known. The D gene and trimming were derived from the DNA, and the V and J assignments and clone size from that table. Across this sample there are about 38,000 clones, with less than 95% seen only once. The ten largest clones represent around 4.7% of the sample.

What the research found in general, with its limitations: Clinical samples were selected based on which cryopreserved specimens were available, and the active tuberculosis cases were adults whereas the controls were adolescents. Using GEM motif frequencies, a classifier achieved about 65% accuracy, whereas a classifier built on the diverse GMM-specific repertoire got to more than 85% accuracy (AUROC about 0.9). The smaller NN-distances in active tuberculosis patients were driven in part by shorter CDR3-alpha lengths, while the difference seen for TCR-beta was not statistically significant. Compared with IGRA-negative controls, TCR-alpha repertoires from active tuberculosis had smaller mean NN-distances to GMM-specific TCRs, which suggests clonal expansion of these TCRs.

According to the study, the label for this sample's time point signals: new active TB diagnosis, blood taken before or within 7 days of starting treatment. Patients with active tuberculosis were defined as newly diagnosed, HIV-seronegative South African adults aged 18 years or older. Confirmation of active tuberculosis came from positive sputum smear microscopy and/or a positive M. tuberculosis culture. Immunosequencing of unsorted cryopreserved PBMC covered, on average, around 99,000 T cells per clinical donor. As regards this clone: There is no known antigen for this receptor. No base quality values were provided; no much bigger clone lies one nucleotide off.

From cysteine to phenylalanine, the CDR3 is 14 amino acids long. The entry retains the CDR3 DNA only, 42 bases that are in frame from base 1. Looking up the germline V gene yields CDR1 SNHLY and CDR2 FYNNEI. V lost 7 bases and J lost 1 base; the stretch between them is 13 bases long. Sequences were derived from PBMCs, sampled at tuberculosis diagnosis. The receptor chain draws on TRBV2 and TRBJ1-2; the D gene assignment is ambiguous. The receptor's source is an adult with tuberculosis. Here the CDR3 is given as CASIAAAFNYGYTF. The sequenced DNA is TGTGCCAGCATCGCGGCAGCTTTTAACTATGGCTACACCTTC.